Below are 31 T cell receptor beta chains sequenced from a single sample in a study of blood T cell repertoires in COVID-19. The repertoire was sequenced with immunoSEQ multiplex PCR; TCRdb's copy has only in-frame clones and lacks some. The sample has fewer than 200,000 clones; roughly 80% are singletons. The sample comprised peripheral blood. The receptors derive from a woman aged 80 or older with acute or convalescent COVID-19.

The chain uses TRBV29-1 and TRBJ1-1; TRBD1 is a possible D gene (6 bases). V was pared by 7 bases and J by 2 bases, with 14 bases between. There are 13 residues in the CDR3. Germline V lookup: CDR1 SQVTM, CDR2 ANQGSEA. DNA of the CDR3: TGCAGCGCCAAGACAGGTTTTAACACTGAAGCTTTCTTT. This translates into CSAKTGFNTEAFF.

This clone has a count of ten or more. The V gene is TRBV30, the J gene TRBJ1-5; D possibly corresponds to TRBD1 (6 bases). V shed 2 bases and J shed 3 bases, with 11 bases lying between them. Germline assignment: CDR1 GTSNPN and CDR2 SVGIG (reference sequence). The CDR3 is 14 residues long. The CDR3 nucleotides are TGTGCCTGGAGTACCGGACAGCACAATCAGCCCCAGCATTTT. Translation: CAWSTGQHNQPQHF. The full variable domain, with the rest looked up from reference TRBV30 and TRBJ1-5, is SQTIHQWPATLVQPVGSPLSLECTVEGTSNPNLYWYRQAAGRGLQLLFYSVGIGQISSEVPQNLSASRPQDRQFILSSKKLLLSDSGFYLCAWSTGQHNQPQHFGDGTRLSIL.

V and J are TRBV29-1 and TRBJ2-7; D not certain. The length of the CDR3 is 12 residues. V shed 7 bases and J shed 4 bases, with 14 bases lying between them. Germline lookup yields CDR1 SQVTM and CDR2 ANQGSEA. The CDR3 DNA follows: TGCAGCGCGATGGCGACTTCTTACGAGCAGTACTTC. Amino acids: CSAMATSYEQYF.

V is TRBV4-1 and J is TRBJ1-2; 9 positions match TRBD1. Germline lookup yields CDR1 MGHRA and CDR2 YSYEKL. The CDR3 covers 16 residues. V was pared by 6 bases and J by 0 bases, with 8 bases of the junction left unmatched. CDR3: CASRQDRGTANYGYTF. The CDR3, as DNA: TGCGCCAGCAGGCAGGACAGGGGAACCGCTAACTATGGCTACACCTTC.

CDR3 sequence: CASSADVGGIDEQYF. CDR3 DNA sequence: TGTGCCAGCAGCGCAGATGTGGGAGGGATCGACGAGCAGTACTTC. The chain has TRBV6-5 and TRBJ2-7; TRBD2 matches 7 bases. This CDR3 has 15 residues. Germline CDR1 reads MNHEY; CDR2 reads SVGAGI. With V trimmed by 6 bases and J by 5 bases, 13 bases remained unmatched.

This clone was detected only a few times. The CDR3 loop reads CASSPGKQGTGYTF. The CDR3 DNA sequence: TGCGCCAGCAGCCCGGGGAAACAGGGAACTGGCTACACCTTC. The gene calls are TRBV5-1 and TRBJ1-2; possible D gene TRBD1, 6 bases. CDR3 size: 14 residues. V lost 4 bases to trimming and J lost 7 bases, with 17 bases between them. CDR1 SGHRS and CDR2 YFSETQ come from the germline V gene.

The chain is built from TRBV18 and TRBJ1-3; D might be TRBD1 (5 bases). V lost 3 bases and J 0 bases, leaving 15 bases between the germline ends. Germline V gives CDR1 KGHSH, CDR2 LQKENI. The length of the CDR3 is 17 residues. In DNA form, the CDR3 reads TGTGCCAGCTCACCCCCCCCCGGACATAGCTCTGGAAACACCATATATTTT. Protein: CASSPPPGHSSGNTIYF.

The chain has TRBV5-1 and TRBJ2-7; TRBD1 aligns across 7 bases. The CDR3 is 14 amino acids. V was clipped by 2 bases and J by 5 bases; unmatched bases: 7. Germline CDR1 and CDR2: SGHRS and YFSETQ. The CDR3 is CASSLQGPRHEQYF. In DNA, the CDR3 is TGCGCCAGCAGCTTACAGGGGCCCCGCCACGAGCAGTACTTC.

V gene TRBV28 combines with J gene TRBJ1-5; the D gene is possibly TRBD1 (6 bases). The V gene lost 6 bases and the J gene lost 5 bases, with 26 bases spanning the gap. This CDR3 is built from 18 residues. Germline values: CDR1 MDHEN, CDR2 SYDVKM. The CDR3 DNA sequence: TGTGCCAGCAGCACTTCCACAGGGCTAGGGAGCCTTGATCAGCCCCAGCATTTT. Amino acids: CASSTSTGLGSLDQPQHF.

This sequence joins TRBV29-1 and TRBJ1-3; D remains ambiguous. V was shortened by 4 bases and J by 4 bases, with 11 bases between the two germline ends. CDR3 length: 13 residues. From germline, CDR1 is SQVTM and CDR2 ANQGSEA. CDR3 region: CSVAGPVGNTIYF. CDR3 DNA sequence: TGCAGCGTTGCAGGTCCGGTCGGAAACACCATATATTTT. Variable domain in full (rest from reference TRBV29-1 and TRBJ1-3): SAVISQKPSRDICQRGTSLTIQCQVDSQVTMMFWYRQQPGQSLTLIATANQGSEATYESGFVIDKFPISRPNLTFSTLTVSNMSPEDSSIYLCSVAGPVGNTIYFGEGSWLTVV.

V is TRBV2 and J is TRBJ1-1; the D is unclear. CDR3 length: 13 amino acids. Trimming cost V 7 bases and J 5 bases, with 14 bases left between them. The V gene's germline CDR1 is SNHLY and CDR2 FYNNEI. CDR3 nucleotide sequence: TGTGCCAGCAAAGAAGAGGTTCGGACTGAAGCTTTCTTT. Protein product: CASKEEVRTEAFF.

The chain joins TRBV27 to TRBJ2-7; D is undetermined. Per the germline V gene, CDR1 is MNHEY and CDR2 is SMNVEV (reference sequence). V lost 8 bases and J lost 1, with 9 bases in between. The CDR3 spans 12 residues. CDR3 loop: CASFGSSYEQYF. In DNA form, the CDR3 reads TGTGCCAGCTTTGGCAGTTCCTACGAGCAGTACTTC.

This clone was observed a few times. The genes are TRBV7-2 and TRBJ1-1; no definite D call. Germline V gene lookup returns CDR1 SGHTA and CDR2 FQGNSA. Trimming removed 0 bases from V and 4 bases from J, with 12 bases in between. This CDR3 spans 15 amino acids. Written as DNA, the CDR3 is TGTGCCAGCAGCTTAGCTCCAGCGCCGCGCACTGAAGCTTTCTTT. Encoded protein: CASSLAPAPRTEAFF.

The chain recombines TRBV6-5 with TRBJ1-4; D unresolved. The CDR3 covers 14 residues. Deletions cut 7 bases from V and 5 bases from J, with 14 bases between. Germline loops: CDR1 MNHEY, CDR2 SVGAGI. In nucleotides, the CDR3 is TGTGCCAGCACCCGGGGTGGTGAGAATGAAAAACTGTTTTTT. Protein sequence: CASTRGGENEKLFF.

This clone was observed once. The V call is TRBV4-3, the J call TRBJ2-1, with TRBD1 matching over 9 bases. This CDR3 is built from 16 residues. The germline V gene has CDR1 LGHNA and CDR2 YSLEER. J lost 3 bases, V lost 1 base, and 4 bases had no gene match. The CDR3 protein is CASSQARDRDYNEQFF. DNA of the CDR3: TGCGCCAGCAGCCAAGCGCGGGACAGGGACTACAATGAGCAGTTCTTC.

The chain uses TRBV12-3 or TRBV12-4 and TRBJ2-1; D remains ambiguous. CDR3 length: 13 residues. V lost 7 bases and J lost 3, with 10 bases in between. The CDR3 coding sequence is TGTGCCAGCAAGGTGGGCGTCTACAATGAGCAGTTCTTC. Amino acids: CASKVGVYNEQFF.

The CDR3 loop reads CASSSGTDNSPLHF. The CDR3 region has the DNA TGTGCCAGCAGCTCCGGGACAGATAATTCACCCCTCCACTTT. V and J are TRBV7-2 and TRBJ1-6; 7 bases agree with TRBD1. V lost 4 bases, J lost 5 bases, and 2 bases stayed unmatched. From germline, CDR1 is SGHTA and CDR2 FQGNSA. The CDR3 extends over 14 amino acids.

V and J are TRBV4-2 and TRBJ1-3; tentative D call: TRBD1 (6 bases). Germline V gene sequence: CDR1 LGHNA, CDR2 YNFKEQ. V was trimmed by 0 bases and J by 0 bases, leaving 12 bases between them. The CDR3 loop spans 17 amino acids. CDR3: CASSQDKTGLSGNTIYF. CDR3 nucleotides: TGTGCCAGCAGCCAAGATAAGACAGGACTCTCTGGAAACACCATATATTTT.

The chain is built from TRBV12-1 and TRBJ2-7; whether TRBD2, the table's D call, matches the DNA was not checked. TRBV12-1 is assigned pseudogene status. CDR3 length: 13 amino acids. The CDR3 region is CAGGTSDSYEQYF. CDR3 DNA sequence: TGTGCCGGAGGGACTAGCGACTCCTACGAGCAGTACTTC.

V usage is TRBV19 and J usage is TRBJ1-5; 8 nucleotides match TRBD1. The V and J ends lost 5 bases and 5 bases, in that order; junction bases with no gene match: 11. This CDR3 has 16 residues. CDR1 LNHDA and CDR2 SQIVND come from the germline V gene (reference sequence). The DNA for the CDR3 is TGTGCCAGTAGTGTCGGCGCGGACAGGGTCGATCAGCCCCAGCATTTT. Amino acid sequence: CASSVGADRVDQPQHF.

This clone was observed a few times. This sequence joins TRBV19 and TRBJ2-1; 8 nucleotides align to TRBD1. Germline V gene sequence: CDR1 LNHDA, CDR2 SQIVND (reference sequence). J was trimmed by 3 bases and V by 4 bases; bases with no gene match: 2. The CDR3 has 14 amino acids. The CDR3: CASSTGTGYNEQFF. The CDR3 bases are TGTGCCAGTAGTACCGGGACAGGCTACAATGAGCAGTTCTTC.

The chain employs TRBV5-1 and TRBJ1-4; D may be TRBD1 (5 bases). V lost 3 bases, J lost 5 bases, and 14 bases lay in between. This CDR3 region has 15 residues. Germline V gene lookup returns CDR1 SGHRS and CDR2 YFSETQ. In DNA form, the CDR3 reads TGCGCCAGCAGCTCGTCAGGGACTGGCAATGAAAAACTGTTTTTT. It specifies CASSSSGTGNEKLFF.

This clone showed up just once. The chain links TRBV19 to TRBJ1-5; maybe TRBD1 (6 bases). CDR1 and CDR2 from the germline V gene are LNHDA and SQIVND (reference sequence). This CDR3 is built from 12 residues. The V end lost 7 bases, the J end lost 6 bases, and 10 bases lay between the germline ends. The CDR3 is CASTNRVQPQHF. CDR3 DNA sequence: TGTGCCAGTACCAACAGGGTTCAGCCCCAGCATTTT.

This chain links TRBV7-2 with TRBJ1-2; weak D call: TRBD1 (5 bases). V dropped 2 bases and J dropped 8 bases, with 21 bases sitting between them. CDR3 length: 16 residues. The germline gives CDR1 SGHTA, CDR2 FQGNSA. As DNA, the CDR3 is TGTGCCAGCAGCTTAATGCAGGGAAATACAGGTTCCGGCTACACCTTC. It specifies CASSLMQGNTGSGYTF.

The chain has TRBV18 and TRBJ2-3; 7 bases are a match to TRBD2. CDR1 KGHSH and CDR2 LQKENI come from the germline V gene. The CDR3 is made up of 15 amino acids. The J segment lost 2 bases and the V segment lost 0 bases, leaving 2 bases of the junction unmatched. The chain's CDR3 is CASSPPGGNTDTQYF. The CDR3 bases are TGTGCCAGCTCACCACCGGGGGGGAACACAGATACGCAGTATTTT.

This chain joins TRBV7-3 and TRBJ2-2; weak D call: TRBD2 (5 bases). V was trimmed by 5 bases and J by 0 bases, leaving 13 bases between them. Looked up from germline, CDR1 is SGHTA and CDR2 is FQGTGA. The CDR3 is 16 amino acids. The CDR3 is CASSLHPGTNTGELFF. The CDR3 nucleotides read TGTGCCAGCAGCCTGCATCCGGGAACGAACACCGGGGAGCTGTTTTTT.

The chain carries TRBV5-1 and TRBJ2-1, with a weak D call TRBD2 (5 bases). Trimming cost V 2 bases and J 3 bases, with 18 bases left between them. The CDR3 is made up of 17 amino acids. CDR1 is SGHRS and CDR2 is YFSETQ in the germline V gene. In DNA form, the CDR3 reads TGCGCCAGCAGCTTCTCTTACTCTAGCTTAGACTACAATGAGCAGTTCTTC. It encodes CASSFSYSSLDYNEQFF.

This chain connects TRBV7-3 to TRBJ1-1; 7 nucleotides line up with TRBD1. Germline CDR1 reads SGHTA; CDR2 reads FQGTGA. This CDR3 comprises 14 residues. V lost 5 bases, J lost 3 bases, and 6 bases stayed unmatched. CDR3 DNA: TGTGCCAGCAGCACTCAGGGGGGTGACACTGAAGCTTTCTTT. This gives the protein CASSTQGGDTEAFF.

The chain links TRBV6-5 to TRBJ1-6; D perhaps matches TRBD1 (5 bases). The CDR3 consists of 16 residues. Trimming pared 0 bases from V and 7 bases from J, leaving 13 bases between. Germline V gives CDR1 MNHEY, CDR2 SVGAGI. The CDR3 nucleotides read TGTGCCAGCAGTTACTCTGGGGGGGAAAGGAATTCACCCCTCCACTTT. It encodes CASSYSGGERNSPLHF.

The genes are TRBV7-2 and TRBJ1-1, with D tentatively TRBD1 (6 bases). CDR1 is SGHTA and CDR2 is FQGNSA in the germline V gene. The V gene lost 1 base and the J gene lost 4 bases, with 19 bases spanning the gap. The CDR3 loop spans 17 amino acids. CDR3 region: CASSLGHGGPTGTEAFF. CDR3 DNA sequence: TGTGCCAGCAGCTTAGGACACGGGGGGCCAACGGGCACTGAAGCTTTCTTT.

The chain's CDR3 is CASSSPQGNTGELFF. The CDR3, as DNA: TGCGCCAGCAGCTCCCCACAGGGGAACACCGGGGAGCTGTTTTTT. The genes are TRBV5-1 and TRBJ2-2, with a weak D call TRBD1 (6 bases). V lost 3 bases, J lost 1 base, and 10 bases lay in between. CDR3 length: 15 amino acids. CDR1 is SGHRS and CDR2 is YFSETQ in the germline V gene.